Below are 21 T cell receptor beta chains sequenced from a single sample in a study of blood T cell dynamics during melanoma immunotherapy (dated by TCRdb to the early 2020s). The sample's time point label, in plain terms: pre-treatment baseline. The library was produced with the immunoSEQ multiplex PCR assay. TCRdb retrieved this table from immuneACCESS and kept in-frame rearrangements only. Not all clones are present; in checked studies, unresolved V genes account for under half, and no reason is known for the remainder. Within this sample are approximately 17,000 clones, with 80% to 95% of them counted one time only. 1.8% of the sample belongs to the ten largest clones. The material was blood, obtained from a patient treated with checkpoint blockade. The receptors stem from a human donor with melanoma.

This chain connects TRBV18 to TRBJ2-7; D is possibly TRBD1 (7 bases). The CDR3 spans 15 residues. CDR1 is KGHSH, CDR2 LQKENI, per germline. Trimming pared 0 bases from V and 5 bases from J, leaving 14 bases between. The CDR3 loop is CASSPPGGRGDEQYF. CDR3 nucleotide sequence: TGTGCCAGCTCACCACCAGGGGGCAGGGGGGACGAGCAGTACTTC.

The CDR3 DNA reads TGTGCCAGCTCACAAGGTAACTCCTACGAGCAGTACTTC. Translation: CASSQGNSYEQYF. This chain joins TRBV18 and TRBJ2-7; D unresolved. CDR1 is KGHSH, CDR2 LQKENI, per germline. V dropped 4 bases and J dropped 0 bases, with 7 bases sitting between them. The CDR3 consists of 13 residues.

This chain links TRBV5-6 with TRBJ1-2, with 7 bases aligning to TRBD1. The CDR3 covers 14 residues. Germline-derived CDR1 and CDR2 are SGHDT and YYEEEE. V lost 4 bases and J lost 2; bases outside the gene matches: 5. The CDR3 nucleotides are TGTGCCAGCAGCCCACCGGGACAGAACTATGGCTACACCTTC. Translating gives CASSPPGQNYGYTF.

This chain joins TRBV4-1 and TRBJ2-5; the match to TRBD2 covers 10 bases. Germline V lookup: CDR1 MGHRA, CDR2 YSYEKL. The V gene end was trimmed by 3 bases and the J gene end by 2 bases; junction bases not matched to a gene: 18. CDR3 length: 20 residues. CDR3 sequence: CASSHQSYLAGASSQETQYF. In DNA, the CDR3 is TGCGCCAGCAGCCACCAATCTTATCTAGCGGGGGCTTCTTCTCAAGAGACCCAGTACTTC.

The chain joins TRBV7-6 to TRBJ1-4, with 10 bases aligning to TRBD1. The CDR3 has 14 amino acids. With V trimmed by 3 bases and J by 10 bases, 5 bases remained unmatched. Per germline, CDR1 SGHVS and CDR2 FNYEAQ. This CDR3 reads CASSLGQGLRKLFF. The CDR3 nucleotides are TGTGCCAGCAGCTTGGGACAGGGGTTGCGAAAACTGTTTTTT.

The chain uses TRBV5-1 and TRBJ2-7; D is uncertain. Germline values: CDR1 SGHRS, CDR2 YFSETQ. The CDR3 consists of 12 residues. Trimming removed 1 base at V and 1 base at J, with 3 bases between. The CDR3 spells CASSLPSYEQYF. Written as DNA, the CDR3 is TGCGCCAGCAGCTTGCCTTCCTACGAGCAGTACTTC.

CDR3 loop: CASSPPSRENTEAFF. The CDR3 nucleotides are TGTGCCAGCAGCCCGCCGAGTCGGGAGAACACTGAAGCTTTCTTT. V and J are TRBV5-4 and TRBJ1-1, with D unclear. V was trimmed by 4 bases and J by 1 base, leaving 14 bases between them. Germline values: CDR1 SGHNT, CDR2 YYREEE (reference sequence). The CDR3 has 15 amino acids.

This rearrangement joins TRBV19 to TRBJ2-2; 10 nucleotides line up with TRBD2. V gave up 6 bases and J gave up 3 bases; unmatched junction bases: 4. Germline V lookup: CDR1 LNHDA, CDR2 SQIVND (reference sequence). This CDR3 has 15 residues. The CDR3 nucleotides are TGTGCCAGTAGAGCGGGGGGGAAAGACACCGGGGAGCTGTTTTTT. It codes for CASRAGGKDTGELFF.

The V and J genes are TRBV11-2 and TRBJ2-5; D is undetermined. Germline V gives CDR1 SGHAT, CDR2 FQNNGV. The CDR3 is 12 amino acids. Between the trimmed V and J ends, which lost 2 bases and 5 bases, there was a span of 6 bases. The CDR3 DNA follows: TGTGCCAGCAGCTTATCGCGTGAGACCCAGTACTTC. This sequence encodes CASSLSRETQYF.

The CDR3 nucleotides are TGTGCCACCACCCGGGACAGGGGATCACCCCTCCACTTT. Translating gives CATTRDRGSPLHF. The chain is built from TRBV27 and TRBJ1-6; 10 nucleotides line up with TRBD1. Trimming took 10 bases from V and 10 from J; bases not matched to a gene: 7. The CDR3 runs 13 residues. The V gene's germline CDR1 is MNHEY and CDR2 SMNVEV (reference sequence).

The chain couples TRBV27 to TRBJ1-6; possibly TRBD1 for D (6 bases). Trimming took off 6 bases at V and 0 bases at J, with 15 bases between the two ends. Germline V gene lookup returns CDR1 MNHEY and CDR2 SMNVEV (reference sequence). The CDR3 is 17 amino acids. CDR3: CASSPIQGDSYNSPLHF. Written as DNA, the CDR3 is TGTGCCAGCAGCCCGATACAGGGCGACTCCTATAATTCACCCCTCCACTTT.

The chain uses TRBV14 and TRBJ1-1; 7 bases map to TRBD1. CDR3 length equals 17 residues. With V trimmed by 5 bases and J by 1 base, 13 bases remained unmatched. Germline assignment: CDR1 SGHDN and CDR2 FVKESK. CDR3 loop: CASSVTFRGVRNTEAFF. DNA for the CDR3: TGTGCCAGCAGCGTCACATTCAGGGGGGTAAGGAACACTGAAGCTTTCTTT. Variable domain in full (rest from reference TRBV14 and TRBJ1-1): EAGVTQFPSHSVIEKGQTVTLRCDPISGHDNLYWYRRVMGKEIKFLLHFVKESKQDESGMPNNRFLAERTGGTYSTLKVQPAELEDSGVYFCASSVTFRGVRNTEAFFGQGTRLTVV.

This clone is a singleton in its sample. V is TRBV6-6 and J is TRBJ2-7; D may be TRBD1 or TRBD2 (5 bases each). Trimming took 0 bases from V and 6 from J, leaving 12 bases between them. The CDR3 spans 14 residues. The germline V gene encodes CDR1 MNHNY and CDR2 SVGAGI (reference sequence). CDR3 loop: CASSYSGDAGEQYF. Here the CDR3 DNA reads TGTGCCAGCAGTTACTCGGGGGATGCGGGCGAGCAGTACTTC.

The sample holds one count of this clone. The chain carries TRBV11-3 and TRBJ1-2; 7 positions match TRBD1. Germline trimming cut 3 bases from V and 5 bases from J; bases unmatched to any gene: 6. The CDR3 has 14 amino acids. Germline CDR1 reads SGHNT; CDR2 reads YENEEA. The CDR3 loop reads CASSFQRGRYGYTF. CDR3 DNA sequence: TGTGCCAGCAGCTTTCAAAGGGGGCGGTATGGCTACACCTTC.

With regard to this clone: At one end, the junction sequence differs from germline, possibly due to a read error. The rearrangement links TRBV5-1 to TRBJ2-3, with 10 bases lining up with TRBD1. The germline V gene has CDR1 SGHRS and CDR2 YFSETQ. The CDR3 is 13 residues long. The DNA of the CDR3 is TGCGCCAGCAGCTTGGGACTTGGACAGGGGGAGTCTTTT. It specifies CASSLGLGQGESF.

The CDR3 DNA is TGTGCCAGCAGTGCTCTAGTTGAGCAGTACTTC. Translation gives CASSALVEQYF. V gene TRBV2 combines with J gene TRBJ2-7; unclear D gene. V was cut by 4 bases and J by 7 bases, with 8 bases left in between. CDR1 SNHLY and CDR2 FYNNEI come from the germline V gene. The length of the CDR3 is 11 residues.

In its sample, this clone was seen once. This sequence joins TRBV18 and TRBJ2-1; tentatively, D is TRBD1 (5 bases). Germline V gene lookup returns CDR1 KGHSH and CDR2 LQKENI. The germline V and J ends were trimmed by 1 base and 6 bases, with 7 bases remaining between them. This CDR3 is 13 amino acids long. Here the CDR3 reads CASSPRGRNEQFF. DNA of the CDR3: TGTGCCAGCTCACCACGGGGCCGCAATGAGCAGTTCTTC. The full variable domain, completed using reference TRBV18 and TRBJ2-1, is NAGVMQNPRHLVRRRGQEARLRCSPMKGHSHVYWYRQLPEEGLKFMVYLQKENIIDESGMPKERFSAEFPKEGPSILRIQQVVRGDSAAYFCASSPRGRNEQFFGPGTRLTVL.

The sample holds one count of this clone. The genes are TRBV6-5 and TRBJ2-1; unclear D gene. Germline V gene data show CDR1 as MNHEY and CDR2 as SVGAGI. This CDR3 has 15 residues. V shed 6 bases and J shed 0 bases, with 12 bases lying between them. CDR3 bases: TGTGCCAGCAGAGCCGACTGGAGCTCCTACAATGAGCAGTTCTTC. Protein sequence: CASRADWSSYNEQFF.

The chain is built from TRBV5-8 and TRBJ2-7, with 8 bases identical to TRBD2. V dropped 4 bases and J dropped 3; count of bases not matched to a gene: 9. CDR1 and CDR2 from the germline V gene are SGHTS and YDEGEE. The CDR3 is made up of 15 amino acids. The CDR3, as DNA: TGTGCCAGCAGCCCCATAGGCGGGGGGCACTACGAGCAGTACTTC. Translation gives CASSPIGGGHYEQYF.

This chain links TRBV10-1 with TRBJ1-5; D gene uncertain. This CDR3 spans 14 amino acids. Per germline, CDR1 WNHNN and CDR2 SYGVQD (reference sequence). V dropped 0 bases and J dropped 4 bases, with 7 bases sitting between them. The CDR3 DNA reads TGCGCCAGCAGTGAGTCGGGGAGGAATCAGCCCCAGCATTTT. This gives the protein CASSESGRNQPQHF.

The chain employs TRBV7-2 and TRBJ2-6; possibly TRBD1 for D (5 bases). The germline CDR1 and CDR2 sequences are SGHTA and FQGNSA. This CDR3 is 17 amino acids long. V was cut by 4 bases and J by 4 bases, with 17 bases left in between. The CDR3 DNA reads TGTGCCAGCAGCTCCTTTGTAGGGGTTTCAGGGGCCAACGTCCTGACTTTC. Encoded protein: CASSSFVGVSGANVLTF.